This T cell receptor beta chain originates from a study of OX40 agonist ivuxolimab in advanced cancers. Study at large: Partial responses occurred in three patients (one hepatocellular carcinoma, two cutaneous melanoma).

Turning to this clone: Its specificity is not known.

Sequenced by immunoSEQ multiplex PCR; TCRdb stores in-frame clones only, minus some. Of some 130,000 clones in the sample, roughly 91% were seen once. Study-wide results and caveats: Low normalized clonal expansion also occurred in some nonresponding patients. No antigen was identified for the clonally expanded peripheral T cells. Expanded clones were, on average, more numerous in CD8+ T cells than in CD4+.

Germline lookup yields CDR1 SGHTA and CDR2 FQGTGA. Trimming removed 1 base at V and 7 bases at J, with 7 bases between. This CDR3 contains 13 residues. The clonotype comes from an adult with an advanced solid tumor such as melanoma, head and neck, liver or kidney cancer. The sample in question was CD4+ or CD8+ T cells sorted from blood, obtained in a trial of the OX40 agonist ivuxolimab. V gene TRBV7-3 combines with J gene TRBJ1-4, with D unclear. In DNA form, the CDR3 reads TGTGCCAGCAGCTTAAAACCAGGTGAAAAACTGTTTTTT. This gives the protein CASSLKPGEKLFF.